These T cell receptor beta chains were read from a single sample in a study of T cells after posttransplantation cyclophosphamide. Some clones are missing from TCRdb's copy, which holds only in-frame ones; the method was immunoSEQ multiplex PCR. The table lists approximately 25,000 clones, with no singletons. What was sequenced was PBMCs. Receptors originate from a woman aged 50 to 60 in good health, CMV-negative, and a related stem cell transplant donor. Each CDR3 is given without its conserved first and last residue.

V gene	J gene	CDR3 protein
TRBV5-4	TRBJ1-2	AGRDRGNYGYT
TRBV7-2	TRBJ2-3	ASKGLGTDTRY
TRBV19	TRBJ1-2	ATGQGSNYGYT
TRBV27	TRBJ2-1	ASIRLAGVVNEQF
TRBV19	TRBJ2-2	ASSVRASGSLGELF
TRBV11-2	TRBJ2-5	ASSLESLTQETQY
TRBV19	TRBJ1-2	ASSIGGGNSNYGYT
TRBV6-5	TRBJ1-2	ASSYRREFGGYT
TRBV6-5	TRBJ2-3	ASTKGQGSTDTQY
TRBV6-5	TRBJ1-6	ASSYDRQVPLH
TRBV18	TRBJ2-1	ASSGTGYNEQF
TRBV27	TRBJ1-2	ASSSSGGADGYT
TRBV7-2	TRBJ2-7	ASSLQGPYEQY
TRBV18	TRBJ2-7	ASSPPSGTSREQY
TRBV28	TRBJ1-2	ASSLYGQGAHGYT
TRBV7-2	TRBJ1-2	ASTLDGYGSDGYT
TRBV11-3	TRBJ2-2	ASSLDRGSGNTGELF
TRBV30	TRBJ1-3	AWSSYGGLSGNTIY
TRBV19	TRBJ1-1	ASIQSRRKMNTEAF
TRBV5-1	TRBJ2-1	ASSLGDSISEQF